The TCR beta chain described here comes from a study of control samples from healthy donors and cancer patients. TCRdb keeps only in-frame clones here, not all; method: immunoSEQ multiplex PCR. The table includes 70,000 or so clones, 84% detected once. This CDR3 has 13 residues. CDR1 is SEHNR and CDR2 is FQNEAQ in the germline V gene (reference sequence). The V gene lost 5 bases and the J gene lost 3 bases, with 11 bases spanning the gap. Sequencing was performed on blood. The TCR sequence derives from a man aged 50 to 60 in good health. The genes are TRBV7-9 and TRBJ2-7; a possible D gene is TRBD1 (6 bases). The CDR3 spells CASSTGHHYEQYF. Written as DNA, the CDR3 is TGTGCCAGCAGCACGGGACACCACTACGAGCAGTACTTC.